This TCR beta chain is from a study of CD8 T cells in Susac syndrome. The junction had 4 bases not matched to a gene; V was cut back by 0 bases and J by 5 bases. The germline CDR1 and CDR2 sequences are LNHNV and YYDKDF (reference sequence). The CDR3 spans 15 residues. RNA was extracted with the RNeasy kit, and a quantity of roughly 0.5 to 1 ug was reverse transcribed using random hexamers. Each CDR3 protein gets one entry after TCRdb re-called the immunoSEQ multiplex PCR reads with MiXCR. Found here are about 76,000 distinct CDR3 sequences, roughly 91% of them singletons; the top ten hold less than 0.55%.

This sequence originates from a human donor with multiple sclerosis. This chain uses TRBV15 with TRBJ2-3, with TRBD1 matching 8 bases. What was sequenced was CD8+ T cells from PBMCs. Here the CDR3 reads CATSRETGERDTQYF. In DNA, the CDR3 is TGTGCCACCAGCAGAGAGACAGGGGAAAGAGATACGCAGTATTTT.